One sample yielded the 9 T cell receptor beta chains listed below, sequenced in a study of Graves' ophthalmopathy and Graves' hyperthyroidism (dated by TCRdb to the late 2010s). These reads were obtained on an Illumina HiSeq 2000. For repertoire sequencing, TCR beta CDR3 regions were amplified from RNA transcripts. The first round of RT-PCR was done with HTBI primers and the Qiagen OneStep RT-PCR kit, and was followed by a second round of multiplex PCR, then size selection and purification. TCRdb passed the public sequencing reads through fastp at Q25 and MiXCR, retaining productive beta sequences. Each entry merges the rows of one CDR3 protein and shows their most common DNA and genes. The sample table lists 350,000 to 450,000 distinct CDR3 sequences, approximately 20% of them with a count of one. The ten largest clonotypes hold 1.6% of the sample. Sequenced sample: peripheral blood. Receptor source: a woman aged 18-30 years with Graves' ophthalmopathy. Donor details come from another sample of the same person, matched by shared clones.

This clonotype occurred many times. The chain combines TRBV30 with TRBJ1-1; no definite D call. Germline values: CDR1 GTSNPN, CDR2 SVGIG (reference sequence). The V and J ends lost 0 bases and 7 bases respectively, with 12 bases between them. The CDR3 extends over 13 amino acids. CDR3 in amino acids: CAWSVLWADEAFF. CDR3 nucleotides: TGTGCCTGGAGTGTACTTTGGGCAGATGAAGCTTTCTTT.

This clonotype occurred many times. CDR3 nucleotides: TGTGCCAGCAGCTTACCCCCGATGGAGCAGTACTTC. It encodes CASSLPPMEQYF. The J gene is TRBJ2-7, the V gene TRBV7-2; no reliable D call. The CDR3 length is 12 residues. The ends were cut back, 2 bases at V and 7 bases at J, with 9 bases in the middle. Germline assignment: CDR1 SGHTA and CDR2 FQGNSA.

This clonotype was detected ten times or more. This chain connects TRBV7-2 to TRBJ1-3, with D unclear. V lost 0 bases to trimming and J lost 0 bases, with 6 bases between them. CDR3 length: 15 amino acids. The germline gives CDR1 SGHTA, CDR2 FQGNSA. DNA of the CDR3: TGTGCCAGCAGCTTAGCCCCCGTCTCTGGAAACACCATATATTTT. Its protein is CASSLAPVSGNTIYF.

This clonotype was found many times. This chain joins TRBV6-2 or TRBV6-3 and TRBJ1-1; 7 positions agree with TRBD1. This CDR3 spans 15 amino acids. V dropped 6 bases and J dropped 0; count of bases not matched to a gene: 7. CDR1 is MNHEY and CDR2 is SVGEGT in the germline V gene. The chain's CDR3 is CASRTDRPLNTEAFF. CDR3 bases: TGTGCCAGCAGAACGGACAGGCCACTGAACACTGAAGCTTTCTTT.

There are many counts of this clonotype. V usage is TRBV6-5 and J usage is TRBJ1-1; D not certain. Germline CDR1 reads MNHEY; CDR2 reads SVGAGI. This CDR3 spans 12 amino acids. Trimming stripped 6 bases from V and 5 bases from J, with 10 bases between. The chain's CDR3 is CASRRAGTEAFF. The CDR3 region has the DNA TGTGCCAGCAGGCGGGCAGGAACTGAAGCTTTCTTT.

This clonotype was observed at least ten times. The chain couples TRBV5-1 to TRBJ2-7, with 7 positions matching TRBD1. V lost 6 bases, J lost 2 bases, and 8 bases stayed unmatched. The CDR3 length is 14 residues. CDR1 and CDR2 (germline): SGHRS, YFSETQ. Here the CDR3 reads CASNLQGNPYEQYF. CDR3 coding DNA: TGCGCCAGCAATCTACAGGGGAACCCCTACGAGCAGTACTTC.

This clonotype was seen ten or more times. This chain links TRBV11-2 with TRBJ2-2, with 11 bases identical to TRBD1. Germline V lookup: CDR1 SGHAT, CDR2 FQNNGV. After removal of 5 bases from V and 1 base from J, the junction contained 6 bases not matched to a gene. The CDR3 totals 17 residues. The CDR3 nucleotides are TGTGCCAGCAGCCCCCGGACAGGGGGCGGGAACACCGGGGAGCTGTTTTTT. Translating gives CASSPRTGGGNTGELFF.

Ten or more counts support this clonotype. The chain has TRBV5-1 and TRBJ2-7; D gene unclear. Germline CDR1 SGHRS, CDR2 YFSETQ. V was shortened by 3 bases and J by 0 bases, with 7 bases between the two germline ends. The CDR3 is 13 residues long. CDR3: CASSSYRSYEQYF. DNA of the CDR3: TGCGCCAGCAGCTCCTACCGCTCCTACGAGCAGTACTTC.

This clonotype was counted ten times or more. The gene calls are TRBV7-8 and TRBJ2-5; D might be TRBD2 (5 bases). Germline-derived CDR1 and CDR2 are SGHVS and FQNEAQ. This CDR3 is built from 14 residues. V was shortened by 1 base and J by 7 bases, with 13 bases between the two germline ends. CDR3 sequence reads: CASSLGRDGVTQYF. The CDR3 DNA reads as TGTGCCAGCAGCTTAGGACGGGATGGGGTGACCCAGTACTTC.